The 23 T cell receptor beta chains below come from one sample, sequenced in a study of cytomegalovirus exposure and HLA in healthy donors. PCR was performed using 60 Vbeta and 13 Jbeta primers. The repertoire was sequenced with immunoSEQ multiplex PCR; TCRdb's copy has only in-frame clones and lacks some. The sample lists 110,000 or so clones, about 70% occurring once. Specimen: PBMCs. These receptors all stem from a human donor in good health.

The chain combines TRBV6-1 with TRBJ1-4; 7 positions agree with TRBD1. The CDR3 spans 13 residues. Trimming cost V 8 bases and J 7 bases; bases outside gene matches: 7. The V gene's germline CDR1 is MNHNS and CDR2 SASEGT. The CDR3 region has the DNA TGTGCCAGCCTTGACAGGGTGGCTGAAAAACTGTTTTTT. Its translation: CASLDRVAEKLFF.

This clone was recorded only once. This chain links TRBV5-4 with TRBJ2-3; 8 nucleotides line up with TRBD2. The CDR3 contains 15 residues. Germline-derived CDR1 and CDR2 are SGHNT and YYREEE (reference sequence). Trimming took 3 bases from V and 8 from J; bases not matched to a gene: 11. Here the CDR3 DNA reads TGTGCCAGCAGCTCTTCTAGCGGGTGGAGAAGTACGCAGTATTTT. It translates to CASSSSSGWRSTQYF.

The chain joins TRBV6-4 to TRBJ2-5; TRBD1 agrees at 7 bases. Trimming removed 11 bases from V and 4 bases from J; junction bases left unmatched: 22. There are 17 residues in the CDR3. Per germline, CDR1 MRHNA and CDR2 SNTAGT. CDR3 DNA sequence: TGTGCCCCTTCAGGGAGTGGACCCGGACAGGAAGGAGAGACCCAGTACTTC. Residues: CAPSGSGPGQEGETQYF.

This clone has just a few counts. The J gene is TRBJ1-5, the V gene TRBV10-3; tentative D call: TRBD1 (6 bases). This CDR3 is built from 14 residues. CDR1 is ENHRY and CDR2 is SYGVKD in the germline V gene. With 5 bases removed from V and 4 bases from J, the gap between germline ends came to 12 bases. CDR3 nucleotide sequence: TGTGCCATCAGTAGCGGACAGAATAATCAGCCCCAGCATTTT. Translating gives CAISSGQNNQPQHF.

This clone has more than one count but fewer than ten. In nucleotides, the CDR3 is TGTGCCAGCAGCCCCGTCTTATCGGGATCACCCCTCCACTTT. It is translated as CASSPVLSGSPLHF. The chain is built from TRBV9 and TRBJ1-6, with unresolved D. The germline V gene encodes CDR1 SGDLS and CDR2 YYNGEE. The V end lost 4 bases, the J end lost 10 bases, and 15 bases lay between the germline ends. The CDR3 totals 14 residues.

V gene TRBV7-2 combines with J gene TRBJ2-7, with 8 bases identical to TRBD1. The CDR3 has 13 residues. J was trimmed by 4 bases and V by 8 bases; bases with no gene match: 7. CDR1 SGHTA and CDR2 FQGNSA come from the germline V gene. The CDR3: CASGDRGKYEQYF. For the CDR3, the DNA is TGTGCCAGCGGCGACAGGGGTAAATACGAGCAGTACTTC.

This clone has a single count. The chain has TRBV2 and TRBJ1-1, with D unresolved. The CDR3 spans 14 residues. Germline V gives CDR1 SNHLY, CDR2 FYNNEI. Trimming stripped 1 base from V and 2 bases from J, with 8 bases between. CDR3 amino acids: CASSEVQFNTEAFF. The CDR3 nucleotides are TGTGCCAGCAGTGAAGTTCAGTTCAACACTGAAGCTTTCTTT.

V gene TRBV5-5 combines with J gene TRBJ1-4; 9 nucleotides line up with TRBD1. The germline gives CDR1 SGHKS, CDR2 YYEKEE (reference sequence). J lost 7 bases, V lost 3 bases, and 16 bases had no gene match. This CDR3 region has 18 residues. The CDR3 here is CASSSLFRDRVTSEKLFF. In DNA, the CDR3 is TGTGCCAGCAGCTCTTTGTTCCGGGACAGGGTAACGAGTGAAAAACTGTTTTTT.

V gene TRBV28 combines with J gene TRBJ2-6; 9 bases fit TRBD1. V was pared by 3 bases and J by 0 bases, with 3 bases of the junction left unmatched. The germline V gene encodes CDR1 MDHEN and CDR2 SYDVKM. The CDR3 covers 17 residues. CDR3 sequence: CASSLATGGSGANVLTF. The CDR3 DNA reads TGTGCCAGCAGTTTGGCGACAGGGGGCTCTGGGGCCAACGTCCTGACTTTC.

This clone was detected only a few times. The chain joins TRBV11-2 to TRBJ2-3; possible D gene TRBD2, 5 bases. Germline CDR1 reads SGHAT; CDR2 reads FQNNGV. The CDR3 is 15 residues long. V was clipped by 5 bases and J by 0 bases, with 12 bases between them. The CDR3, as DNA: TGTGCCAGCAGCGAGCGGACGGGTAGCACAGATACGCAGTATTTT. This gives the protein CASSERTGSTDTQYF.

The CDR3 bases are TGCAGCGTCCGAGTGGACTCCTACGAGCAGTACTTC. It yields the protein CSVRVDSYEQYF. The chain employs TRBV29-1 and TRBJ2-5; the D is unclear. The better agreement between TRBJ2-7 and the DNA end casts doubt on the J call. The germline gives CDR1 SQVTM, CDR2 ANQGSEA. CDR3 length: 12 amino acids.

The chain uses TRBV7-7 and TRBJ2-3; the match to TRBD2 covers 8 bases. With V trimmed by 3 bases and J by 2 bases, 4 bases remained unmatched. The germline CDR1 and CDR2 sequences are SSHAT and FNYEAQ (reference sequence). This CDR3 region has 15 residues. The CDR3 loop is CASSLGTSPTDTQYF. The CDR3 DNA reads as TGTGCCAGCAGCTTGGGGACTAGTCCCACAGATACGCAGTATTTT.

This clone was counted a few times. In nucleotides, the CDR3 is TGTGCCAGCAGTGTCGGTAGAGCGGGAGCGGATACGCAGTATTTT. Its protein is CASSVGRAGADTQYF. The gene calls are TRBV6-5 and TRBJ2-3; the match to TRBD2 covers 8 bases. The J segment lost 6 bases and the V segment lost 5 bases, leaving 10 bases of the junction unmatched. Germline lookup yields CDR1 MNHEY and CDR2 SVGAGI. The CDR3 has 15 amino acids.

The V gene is TRBV5-1, the J gene TRBJ1-2, with 9 bases lining up with TRBD1. The CDR3 is 18 amino acids. J gave up 1 base and V 6 bases, and 16 bases lay outside the gene matches. CDR1 is SGHRS, CDR2 YFSETQ, per germline. CDR3 protein: CASKPSTGGYQLNYGYTF. The CDR3 nucleotides read TGCGCCAGCAAGCCTTCCACAGGGGGCTACCAACTTAACTATGGCTACACCTTC.

The rearrangement joins TRBV6-6 to TRBJ1-1; D is ambiguous. V lost 7 bases and J 3 bases, leaving 15 bases between the germline ends. This CDR3 comprises 14 residues. Per the germline V gene, CDR1 is MNHNY and CDR2 is SVGAGI (reference sequence). CDR3 nucleotides: TGTGCCAGCACGATCCGGTTTCCGTACACTGAAGCTTTCTTT. It encodes CASTIRFPYTEAFF.

This chain links TRBV7-9 with TRBJ2-7; 7 bases agree with TRBD2. V was pared by 2 bases and J by 0 bases, with 4 bases of the junction left unmatched. The CDR3 sequence is 15 residues long. Germline V gene lookup returns CDR1 SEHNR and CDR2 FQNEAQ (reference sequence). The CDR3 coding sequence is TGTGCCAGCAGCTTACAAGGCGGGAGCTCCTACGAGCAGTACTTC. It specifies CASSLQGGSSYEQYF.

This clone occurred a few times. The rearrangement links TRBV6-6 to TRBJ2-1, with TRBD2 as a possible D gene (5 bases). The germline V and J ends were trimmed by 2 bases and 7 bases, with 9 bases remaining between them. The CDR3 is 13 residues long. The germline CDR1 and CDR2 sequences are MNHNY and SVGAGI (reference sequence). The CDR3 nucleotides read TGTGCCAGCAGTTACGGGAGTCCTAATGAGCAGTTCTTC. Its translation is CASSYGSPNEQFF.

This clone was recorded once. The J gene is TRBJ1-2, the V gene TRBV5-5, with D uncertain. Per germline, CDR1 SGHKS and CDR2 YYEKEE (reference sequence). With 2 bases removed from V and 0 bases from J, the gap between germline ends came to 8 bases. There are 14 residues in the CDR3. The CDR3 sequence: CASSFNSANYGYTF. As DNA, the CDR3 is TGTGCCAGCAGCTTTAATAGTGCTAACTATGGCTACACCTTC.

This rearrangement joins TRBV6-6 to TRBJ1-2; 9 nucleotides align to TRBD1. The CDR3 loop spans 14 amino acids. J gave up 5 bases and V 7 bases, and 8 bases lay outside the gene matches. CDR1 MNHNY and CDR2 SVGAGI come from the germline V gene (reference sequence). The CDR3 loop is CASTIGTGLYGYTF. The CDR3 nucleotides are TGTGCCAGCACCATCGGGACAGGGTTGTATGGCTACACCTTC.

This rearrangement joins TRBV2 to TRBJ1-4; 7 positions agree with TRBD1. Trimming took 8 bases from V and 7 from J; bases not matched to a gene: 10. Germline assignment: CDR1 SNHLY and CDR2 FYNNEI. The CDR3 totals 14 residues. CDR3 nucleotide sequence: TGTGCCAGCGGTACAGGGGTGGAAAGTGAAAAACTGTTTTTT. Its protein is CASGTGVESEKLFF.

The gene calls are TRBV11-2 and TRBJ2-5, with 13 bases that match TRBD2. The J call is uncertain, as TRBJ2-7 better fits the DNA end. Germline V gives CDR1 SGHAT, CDR2 FQNNGV. The CDR3 is made up of 16 amino acids. CDR3 sequence reads: CASTLGLAGRTYEQYF. As DNA, the CDR3 is TGTGCCAGCACCCTGGGACTAGCGGGGCGGACCTACGAGCAGTACTTC.

The rearrangement uses TRBV6-1 and TRBJ2-1; the D gene is possibly TRBD2 (6 bases). The V end lost 2 bases, the J end lost 6 bases, and 17 bases lay between the germline ends. Germline assignment: CDR1 MNHNS and CDR2 SASEGT. The CDR3 length is 16 residues. The CDR3 DNA reads TGTGCCAGCAGTGAACATAGGGGATCAGCGGGCAATGAGCAGTTCTTC. It encodes CASSEHRGSAGNEQFF.

The gene calls are TRBV7-3 and TRBJ1-1, with TRBD1 matching over 9 bases. The germline gives CDR1 SGHTA, CDR2 FQGTGA. The CDR3 totals 16 residues. V was pared by 5 bases and J by 0 bases, with 7 bases of the junction left unmatched. The CDR3 sequence: CASSLQGAGVNTEAFF. For the CDR3, the DNA is TGTGCCAGCAGCCTACAGGGGGCAGGGGTGAACACTGAAGCTTTCTTT.